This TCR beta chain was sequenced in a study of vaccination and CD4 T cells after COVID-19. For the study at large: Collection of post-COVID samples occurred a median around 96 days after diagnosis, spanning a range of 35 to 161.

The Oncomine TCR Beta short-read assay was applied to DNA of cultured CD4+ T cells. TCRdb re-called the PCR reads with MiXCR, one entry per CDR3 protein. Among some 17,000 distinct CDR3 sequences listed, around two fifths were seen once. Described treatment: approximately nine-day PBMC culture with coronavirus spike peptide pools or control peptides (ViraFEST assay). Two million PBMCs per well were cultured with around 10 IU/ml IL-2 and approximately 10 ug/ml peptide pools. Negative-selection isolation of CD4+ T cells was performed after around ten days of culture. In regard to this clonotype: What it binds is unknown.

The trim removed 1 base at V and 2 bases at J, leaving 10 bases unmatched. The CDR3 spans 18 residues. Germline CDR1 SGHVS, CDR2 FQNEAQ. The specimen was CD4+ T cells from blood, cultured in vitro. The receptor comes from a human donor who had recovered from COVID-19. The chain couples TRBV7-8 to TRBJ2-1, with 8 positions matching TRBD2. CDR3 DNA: TGTGCCAGCAGCTTAGATAGGCTAGCGGGCCACCCCTACAATGAGCAGTTCTTC. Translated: CASSLDRLAGHPYNEQFF.